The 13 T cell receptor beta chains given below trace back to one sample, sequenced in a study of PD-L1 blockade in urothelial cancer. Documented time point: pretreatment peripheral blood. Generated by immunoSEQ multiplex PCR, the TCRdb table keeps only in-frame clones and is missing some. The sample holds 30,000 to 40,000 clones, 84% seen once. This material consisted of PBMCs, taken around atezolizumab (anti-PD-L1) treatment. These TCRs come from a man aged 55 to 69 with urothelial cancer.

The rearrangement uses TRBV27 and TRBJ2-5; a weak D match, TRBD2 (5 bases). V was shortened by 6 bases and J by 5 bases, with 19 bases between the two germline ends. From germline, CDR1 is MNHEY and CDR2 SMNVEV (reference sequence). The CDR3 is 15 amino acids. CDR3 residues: CASSPRRRVGETQYF. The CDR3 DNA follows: TGTGCCAGCAGCCCGAGGAGGCGGGTAGGGGAGACCCAGTACTTC.

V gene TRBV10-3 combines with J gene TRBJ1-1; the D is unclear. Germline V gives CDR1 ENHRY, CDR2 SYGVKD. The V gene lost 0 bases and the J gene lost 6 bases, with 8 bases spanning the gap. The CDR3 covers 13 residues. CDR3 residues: CAISESYGAEAFF. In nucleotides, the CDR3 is TGTGCCATCAGTGAGTCCTATGGAGCTGAAGCTTTCTTT.

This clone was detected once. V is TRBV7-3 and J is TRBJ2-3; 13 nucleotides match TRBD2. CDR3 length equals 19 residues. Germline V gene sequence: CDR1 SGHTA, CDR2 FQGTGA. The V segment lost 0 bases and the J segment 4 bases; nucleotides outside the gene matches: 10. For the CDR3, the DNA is TGTGCCAGCAGCTTAACCTCCGGGACTAGCGGGACAGAGGCAGATACGCAGTATTTT. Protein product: CASSLTSGTSGTEADTQYF.

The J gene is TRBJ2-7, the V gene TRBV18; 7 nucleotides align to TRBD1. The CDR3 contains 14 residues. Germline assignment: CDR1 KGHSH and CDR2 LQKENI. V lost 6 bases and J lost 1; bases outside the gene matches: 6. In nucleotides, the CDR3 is TGTGCCAGCTCCTTCGACAGGGCGTCCTACGAGCAGTACTTC. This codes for CASSFDRASYEQYF.

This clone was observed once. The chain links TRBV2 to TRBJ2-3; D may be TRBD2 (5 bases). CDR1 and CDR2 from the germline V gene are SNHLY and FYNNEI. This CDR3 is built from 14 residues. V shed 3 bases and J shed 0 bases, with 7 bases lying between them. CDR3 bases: TGTGCCAGCAGTGACCGGACTAGCACAGATACGCAGTATTTT. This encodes CASSDRTSTDTQYF.

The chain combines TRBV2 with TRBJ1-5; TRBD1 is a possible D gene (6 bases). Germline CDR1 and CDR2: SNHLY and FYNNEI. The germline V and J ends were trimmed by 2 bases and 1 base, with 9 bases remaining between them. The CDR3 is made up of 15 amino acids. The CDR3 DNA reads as TGTGCCAGCAGTGAACGTACAGGGAGCAATCAGCCCCAGCATTTT. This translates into CASSERTGSNQPQHF.

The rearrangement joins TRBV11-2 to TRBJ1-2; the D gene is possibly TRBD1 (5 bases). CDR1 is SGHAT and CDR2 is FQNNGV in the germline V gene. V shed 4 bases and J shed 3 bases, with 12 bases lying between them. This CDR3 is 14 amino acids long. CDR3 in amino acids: CASSYRQGYYGYTF. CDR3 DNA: TGTGCCAGCAGCTACAGGCAGGGCTACTATGGCTACACCTTC.

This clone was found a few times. This chain's CDR3 is CASISTEAFF. CDR3 sequence (DNA): TGTGCCAGCATCAGCACTGAAGCTTTCTTT. V is TRBV6-5 and J is TRBJ1-1, with D hard to call. The germline gives CDR1 MNHEY, CDR2 SVGAGI. V gave up 7 bases and J gave up 4 bases, with 4 bases separating them. The CDR3 covers 10 residues.

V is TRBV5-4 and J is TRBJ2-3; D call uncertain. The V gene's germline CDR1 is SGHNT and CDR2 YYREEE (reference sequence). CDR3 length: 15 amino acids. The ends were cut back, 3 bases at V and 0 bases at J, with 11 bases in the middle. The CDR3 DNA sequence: TGTGCCAGCAGCTCTAACCGTGCTAGCACAGATACGCAGTATTTT. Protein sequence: CASSSNRASTDTQYF.

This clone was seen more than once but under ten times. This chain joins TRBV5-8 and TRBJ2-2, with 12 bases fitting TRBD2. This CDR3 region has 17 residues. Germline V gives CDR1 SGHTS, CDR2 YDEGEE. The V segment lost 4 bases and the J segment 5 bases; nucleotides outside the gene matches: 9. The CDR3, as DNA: TGTGCCAGCAGCCCTCGACTAGCGGGAGCGGGAACCGGGGAGCTGTTTTTT. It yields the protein CASSPRLAGAGTGELFF.

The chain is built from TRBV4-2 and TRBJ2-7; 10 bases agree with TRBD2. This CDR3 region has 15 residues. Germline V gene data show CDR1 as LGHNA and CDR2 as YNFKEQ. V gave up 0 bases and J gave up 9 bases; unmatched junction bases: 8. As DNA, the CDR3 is TGTGCCAGCAGCCAAGAAGGGGCTAGCGGGAGTTGGCAGTACTTC. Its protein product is CASSQEGASGSWQYF.

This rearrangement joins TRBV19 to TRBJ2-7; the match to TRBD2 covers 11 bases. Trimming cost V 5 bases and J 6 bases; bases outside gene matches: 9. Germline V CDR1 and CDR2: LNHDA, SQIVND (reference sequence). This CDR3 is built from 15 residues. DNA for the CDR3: TGTGCCAGTAGTCCTCAGACTAGCGGGGACTTCGAGCAGTACTTC. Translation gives CASSPQTSGDFEQYF.

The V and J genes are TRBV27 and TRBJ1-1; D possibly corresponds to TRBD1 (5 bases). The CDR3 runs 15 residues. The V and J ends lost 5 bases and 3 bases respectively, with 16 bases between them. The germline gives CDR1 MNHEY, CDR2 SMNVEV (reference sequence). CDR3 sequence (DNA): TGTGCCAGCAGTACGAGTCCTGGGGCTGACACTGAAGCTTTCTTT. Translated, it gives CASSTSPGADTEAFF.